The T cell receptor beta chain under discussion was sequenced for a study of spatial heterogeneity in lung cancer (dated by TCRdb to about 2019). Background for the entire study: More beta-chain than alpha-chain transcripts were consistently detected, likely reflecting higher beta-chain transcript abundance. In the raw uncorrected reads, each unique combination of TCR and UMI appeared on average more than ten times. In non-small cell lung cancer, the study quantitatively compared TCR alpha and beta repertoires across several tumor regions, matched nontumor lung, and blood. TCR repertoire features were related to nonsynonymous mutation counts determined by whole-exome sequencing of tumor tissue. Both alpha and beta chains were TCR-sequenced in samples taken at surgery, namely 220 tumor regions, fewer than 85 matched nontumor lung samples and some 53 PBMC samples.

Overall study outcomes, separate from this receptor: Ubiquitous expanded tumor TCRs were detected in blood more often at tumor resection than at routine follow-up. Additional single-cell paired TCR alpha and beta sequencing was considered necessary to confirm, at a functional level, the hypothesis that regional TCRs recognize regional mutations.

In light of the paper, this sample's time point label describes: sample taken at primary tumor resection. TCR sequencing used whole RNA extracted from tumor and nontumor lung tissue, or from cryopreserved PBMC samples, without cell sorting. Samples were obtained from approximately 76 patients with early-stage, untreated non-small cell lung cancer from the lung TRACERx cohort. Only patients with enough RNA available from two or more tumor regions were chosen for TCR sequencing. Its CDR3 holds 15 amino acids, cysteine through phenylalanine. The entry retains the CDR3 DNA only, 45 bases that are in frame from base 1. Compared with germline, V lacks 0 bases and J lacks 4 bases; bases without a gene match: 8. CDR1 is given as DFQATT and CDR2 as SNEGSKA, both from the germline V gene (reference sequence). Notes on this clonotype: Its antigen target is currently unknown. No qualities accompany the bases; no much larger clone lies one base away.

The library relied on 5' RACE. The sample was run on a NextSeq 500. To allow correction of PCR and sequencing errors, the TCR library protocol tagged every TCR cDNA molecule with a unique molecular identifier. The original methods were these. Decombinator tools were used for TCR identification, UMI-based error correction and CDR3 extraction. TCRs above a frequency of 2 per 1,000, corresponding to the top 1% of the tumor frequency distribution, were defined as expanded. Each repertoire was subsampled 100 times to 5,000 TCRs, after which Renyi diversity was computed with the R vegan package. CDR3 similarity networks were built from amino acid triplet string-kernel similarity, connecting CDR3s with pairwise similarity above 0.82. TCRdb handled the public reads itself, with Q25 trimming in fastp and clone calling in MiXCR, and kept productive beta chains. Rows merge per CDR3 protein into single entries with the most common DNA and genes. The V and J calls reflect TCRdb's pipeline rather than the authors' work. This sample lists 35,000 to 55,000 distinct CDR3 sequences; about 13% were detected once. Approximately 60% of the sample comes from the top ten.

This TCR came from a male donor with early-stage non-small cell lung cancer. The sequencing used PBMCs, collected at surgery. The chain joins TRBV20-1 to TRBJ1-1; 7 bases in the junction line up with TRBD1. For the CDR3, the sequence is CSARDYQTGATEAFF. In nucleotides, the sequence is TGCAGTGCTAGAGATTACCAAACAGGGGCCACTGAAGCTTTCTTT.